This TCR beta chain was identified in a study of cytomegalovirus exposure and HLA in healthy donors. As concerns this clone: Its specificity is unknown.

PCR involved 60 Vbeta and 13 Jbeta primers. Some clones are missing from TCRdb's copy, which holds only in-frame ones; the method was immunoSEQ multiplex PCR. The sample holds 150,000 to 200,000 clones, roughly 87% seen once. Trimming cost V 4 bases and J 5 bases; bases outside gene matches: 3. Germline V gene lookup returns CDR1 LNHDA and CDR2 SQIVND (reference sequence). CDR3 length: 14 residues. General study findings and limits: As a later analysis revealed, most CMV-associated TCR beta chains appeared HLA-restricted. Most TCR sequences proved rare, with some public TCRs found in many donors.

Input material: PBMCs. This chain uses TRBV19 with TRBJ2-2; 8 nucleotides match TRBD1. This receptor was taken from a man in his fifties or sixties in good health and CMV-seropositive. The DNA of the CDR3 is TGTGCCAGTAGTAGGACAGGGTTAACCGGGGAGCTGTTTTTT. Its protein product is CASSRTGLTGELFF. Variable domain in full (rest from reference TRBV19 and TRBJ2-2): DGGITQSPKYLFRKEGQNVTLSCEQNLNHDAMYWYRQDPGQGLRLIYYSQIVNDFQKGDIAEGYSVSREKKESFPLTVTSAQKNPTAFYLCASSRTGLTGELFFGEGSRLTVL.